This entry lists 17 T cell receptor beta chains sequenced from one sample in a study of long-term antiretroviral therapy in people with HIV. Samples were assayed with immunoSEQ v3.0 at survey level. Profiling relied on immunoSEQ multiplex PCR, and the TCRdb table lists in-frame clones only, not all of them. The sample includes around 15,000 clones, around nine tenths seen only once; the top ten take 10% to 15%. The input for sequencing was unsorted PBMCs, taken 6.9 years after starting antiretroviral therapy. These TCRs come from a man aged 50-60 years with HIV.

V gene TRBV9 combines with J gene TRBJ2-2, with a weak D call TRBD2 (7 bases). This CDR3 spans 16 amino acids. V was cut by 4 bases and J by 2 bases, with 15 bases left in between. CDR1 is SGDLS, CDR2 YYNGEE, per germline. The CDR3 coding sequence is TGTGCCAGCAGCTTCAGAACGGGGGGCAACACCGGGGAGCTGTTTTTT. Translating it yields CASSFRTGGNTGELFF.

V usage is TRBV27 and J usage is TRBJ2-7; 8 bases map to TRBD1. V was clipped by 5 bases and J by 4 bases; unmatched bases: 7. CDR1 is MNHEY and CDR2 is SMNVEV in the germline V gene (reference sequence). This CDR3 spans 14 amino acids. CDR3 sequence reads: CASSRTGIYYEQYF. CDR3 nucleotides: TGTGCCAGCAGTAGGACAGGGATTTATTACGAGCAGTACTTC.

The chain employs TRBV4-2 and TRBJ2-7; possibly TRBD1 or TRBD2 for D (7 bases each). V gave up 0 bases and J gave up 1 base, with 28 bases separating them. The CDR3 totals 21 residues. CDR1 LGHNA and CDR2 YNFKEQ come from the germline V gene. In DNA, the CDR3 is TGTGCCAGCAGCCAAGAAAGCAGGGGGGGCGCTAGCGATTTGGAATCCTACGAGCAGTACTTC. It encodes CASSQESRGGASDLESYEQYF.

This chain uses TRBV7-9 with TRBJ2-2; unclear D gene. CDR3 length: 13 amino acids. Germline assignment: CDR1 SEHNR and CDR2 FQNEAQ (reference sequence). V was clipped by 2 bases and J by 0 bases, with 1 base between them. The CDR3 sequence: CASSLTNTGELFF. CDR3 DNA sequence: TGTGCCAGCAGCTTAACGAACACCGGGGAGCTGTTTTTT.

The chain uses TRBV4-3 and TRBJ2-2; the match to TRBD1 covers 7 bases. V lost 3 bases and J lost 7; bases outside the gene matches: 8. The germline V gene has CDR1 LGHNA and CDR2 YSLEER. The CDR3 length is 15 residues. The CDR3 region has the DNA TGCGCCAGCAGCCATTTACAGGGGACCGGCGGGGAGCTGTTTTTT. Encoded protein: CASSHLQGTGGELFF.

V usage is TRBV13 and J usage is TRBJ2-1; 9 positions agree with TRBD2. The V and J ends lost 4 bases and 4 bases, in that order; junction bases with no gene match: 8. The CDR3 is 16 amino acids. Germline values: CDR1 PRHDT, CDR2 FYEKMQ (reference sequence). The CDR3 sequence: CASSSLSAGGYNEQFF. In DNA form, the CDR3 reads TGTGCCAGCAGCTCGCTATCGGCGGGAGGGTACAATGAGCAGTTCTTC. The full variable domain, with the rest looked up from reference TRBV13 and TRBJ2-1, is AAGVIQSPRHLIKEKRETATLKCYPIPRHDTVYWYQQGPGQDPQFLISFYEKMQSDKGSIPDRFSAQQFSDYHSELNMSSLELGDSALYFCASSSLSAGGYNEQFFGPGTRLTVL.

V usage is TRBV6-1 and J usage is TRBJ2-3, with D possibly being TRBD1 or TRBD2 (5 bases each). Trimming pared 4 bases from V and 1 base from J, leaving 18 bases between. Germline loops: CDR1 MNHNS, CDR2 SASEGT. This CDR3 is built from 17 residues. The CDR3 DNA reads as TGTGCCAGCAGTGTGGGAGACTGGGGGTTGGGCACAGATACGCAGTATTTT. It codes for CASSVGDWGLGTDTQYF.

This clone was seen only once. This rearrangement joins TRBV5-1 to TRBJ2-7; no reliable D call. V lost 4 bases and J lost 0, with 11 bases in between. The germline gives CDR1 SGHRS, CDR2 YFSETQ. This CDR3 is 14 amino acids long. CDR3: CASSPWGSSYEQYF. The CDR3 bases are TGCGCCAGCAGCCCCTGGGGTTCCTCCTACGAGCAGTACTTC.

In this sample, this clone turned up once. The chain links TRBV5-6 to TRBJ2-1; 7 bases agree with TRBD2. Germline V gene data show CDR1 as SGHDT and CDR2 as YYEEEE. The CDR3 consists of 12 residues. The V gene end was trimmed by 4 bases and the J gene end by 8 bases; junction bases not matched to a gene: 3. In DNA, the CDR3 is TGTGCCAGCAGCCTAGGACTAGATGAGCAGTTCTTC. Amino acid sequence: CASSLGLDEQFF.

The chain has TRBV7-3 and TRBJ2-1; a possible D gene is TRBD2 (6 bases). Germline CDR1 reads SGHTA; CDR2 reads FQGTGA. The CDR3 runs 15 residues. Trimming removed 5 bases from V and 0 bases from J, with 11 bases in between. The CDR3 here is CASSRGTGSYNEQFF. CDR3 nucleotides: TGTGCCAGCAGCCGCGGGACTGGCTCCTACAATGAGCAGTTCTTC.

This clone was detected once. The chain recombines TRBV5-1 with TRBJ2-4, with D uncertain. The CDR3 extends over 17 amino acids. Germline values: CDR1 SGHRS, CDR2 YFSETQ. Trimming took off 4 bases at V and 3 bases at J, with 20 bases between the two ends. CDR3 region: CASSPARSTPSKNIQYF. In DNA form, the CDR3 reads TGCGCCAGCAGCCCCGCTAGGTCCACCCCTAGCAAAAACATTCAGTACTTC.

V is TRBV5-1 and J is TRBJ1-1; D gene uncertain. The length of the CDR3 is 11 residues. Germline lookup yields CDR1 SGHRS and CDR2 YFSETQ. V was pared by 4 bases and J by 2 bases, with 3 bases between. The CDR3 is CASSGNTEAFF. In DNA form, the CDR3 reads TGCGCCAGCAGCGGCAACACTGAAGCTTTCTTT.

The chain combines TRBV5-1 with TRBJ2-3, with 13 bases aligning to TRBD2. V was clipped by 0 bases and J by 4 bases; unmatched bases: 8. The CDR3 has 18 residues. Germline CDR1 and CDR2: SGHRS and YFSETQ. DNA for the CDR3: TGCGCCAGCAGCTTGGATCGGACTAGCGGGAGTGGTGCAGATACGCAGTATTTT. Translating gives CASSLDRTSGSGADTQYF.

J is TRBJ2-6 and V is TRBV13, with 8 nucleotides matching TRBD1. Germline loops: CDR1 PRHDT, CDR2 FYEKMQ (reference sequence). This CDR3 spans 15 amino acids. Trimming took 5 bases from V and 5 from J; bases not matched to a gene: 5. CDR3 sequence (DNA): TGTGCCAGCAGCCTCGGACAGGGATGGGCCAACGTCCTGACTTTC. Its translation is CASSLGQGWANVLTF.

The chain employs TRBV5-5 and TRBJ2-2, with unresolved D. The CDR3 totals 15 residues. Germline values: CDR1 SGHKS, CDR2 YYEKEE (reference sequence). Trimming removed 0 bases from V and 4 bases from J, with 10 bases in between. The CDR3 coding sequence is TGTGCCAGCAGCTTGGAAGGGATAGGCACCGGGGAGCTGTTTTTT. This codes for CASSLEGIGTGELFF.

The CDR3 nucleotides are TGCAGCGTTGAAACCCCACAGGGGGGATACGAGCAGTACTTC. Translation gives CSVETPQGGYEQYF. This rearrangement joins TRBV29-1 to TRBJ2-7; 8 bases fit TRBD1. Germline V gene sequence: CDR1 SQVTM, CDR2 ANQGSEA. The CDR3 consists of 14 residues. V shed 2 bases and J 4 bases; nucleotides not matched to a gene: 7.

This rearrangement joins TRBV28 to TRBJ1-2; D gene unclear. The germline gives CDR1 MDHEN, CDR2 SYDVKM. Trimming shortened V by 5 bases and J by 4 bases, and 8 bases separated the two germline ends. CDR3 length: 12 residues. For the CDR3, the DNA is TGTGCCAGCAGTGGCAGGCTCTATGGCTACACCTTC. Protein product: CASSGRLYGYTF.